The clone carrying this T cell receptor (beta chain) was observed many times. Its antigen remains unidentified. This record comes from a study of T cells in Graves' hyperthyroidism and ophthalmopathy. Notes on the study in general: Most clonotypes that expanded in the thyroid above 0.001 also showed up in blood.

RNA transcripts served as the template for amplifying TCR beta CDR3 regions. An initial round of RT-PCR targeting the TCR CDR3 relied on the HTBI primer set. One entry per CDR3 protein results from TCRdb running MiXCR on the multiplex PCR reads. The table has about 250,000 distinct CDR3 sequences, 24% seen once. CDR1 is LNHDA, CDR2 SQIVND, per germline (reference sequence). Unmatched junction bases numbered 11, after V lost 5 bases and J lost 3 bases. This CDR3 is 16 amino acids long. This chain connects TRBV19 to TRBJ2-7; 9 bases are shared with TRBD2. The receptor was derived from a woman between 40 and 55 years old with Graves' ophthalmopathy. The material sequenced was blood. Here the CDR3 reads CASSLSGTSSLYEQYF. The CDR3, as DNA: TGTGCCAGTAGTCTCTCCGGGACTAGCAGTCTCTACGAGCAGTACTTC.